What follows are 14 T cell receptor beta chains derived from one specimen sequenced in a study of regulatory T cells in long-lasting Graves disease. Indicated time point: persistent/refractory GD, antithyroid drugs over 5 years with positive TRAb. Generation of the TCR library employed RNA extracted from PBMCs. CDR3-region Arm-PCR and iRepertoire HTBI primers produced the TCR beta libraries. TCRdb fed the multiplex PCR reads into MiXCR, producing one record per CDR3 protein. The profile covers a few hundred thousand distinct CDR3 sequences, with approximately 21% appearing a single time and approximately 6.4% taken by the ten largest. The sequencing used peripheral blood mononuclear cells (PBMCs), collected when the disease was refractory, from a patient treated with antithyroid drugs. The receptor set was obtained from a female donor with Graves disease.

This clonotype has only a few counts. The rearrangement links TRBV9 to TRBJ2-7; tentatively, D is TRBD1 or TRBD2 (5 bases each). Between the trimmed V and J ends, which lost 3 bases and 3 bases, there was a span of 13 bases. This CDR3 spans 14 amino acids. The V gene's germline CDR1 is SGDLS and CDR2 YYNGEE. The DNA for the CDR3 is TGTGCCAGCAGCGCCACCGGGACCATCTACGAGCAGTACTTC. Encoded protein: CASSATGTIYEQYF.

The chain couples TRBV29-1 to TRBJ1-4, with D possibly TRBD1 on 5 matching bases. Trimming left V 7 bases short and J 8 bases short, with 17 bases between. Germline CDR1 and CDR2: SQVTM and ANQGSEA. The CDR3 runs to 13 residues. The CDR3 sequence: CSARTNLGEKLFF. CDR3 bases: TGCAGCGCTAGGACAAACTTGGGGGAAAAACTGTTTTTT.

The chain combines TRBV7-9 with TRBJ1-4; D is ambiguous. From germline, CDR1 is SEHNR and CDR2 FQNEAQ (reference sequence). This CDR3 spans 13 amino acids. V dropped 3 bases and J dropped 6 bases, with 8 bases sitting between them. CDR3 DNA sequence: TGTGCCAGCAGCTTGTTCGGAGATGAAAAACTGTTTTTT. The encoded protein is CASSLFGDEKLFF.

About this clonotype: This may be a read error: a much more frequent sequence differs by one nucleotide. V usage is TRBV2 and J usage is TRBJ1-1; possibly TRBD1 for D (6 bases). Germline CDR1 reads SNHLY; CDR2 reads FYNNEI. This CDR3 comprises 15 residues. CDR3 in DNA: TGTGCCGGCAGTGATGTGCAGGGGAGGAACACTGAAGCTTTCTTT. Amino acid sequence: CAGSDVQGRNTEAFF.

The genes are TRBV19 and TRBJ1-2; D is unresolved. Germline V gene data show CDR1 as LNHDA and CDR2 as SQIVND (reference sequence). The CDR3 totals 12 residues. Deletions cut 8 bases from V and 4 bases from J, with 11 bases between. CDR3 amino acids: CASGDWTYGYTF. CDR3 DNA sequence: TGTGCCAGTGGTGACTGGACCTATGGCTACACCTTC.

This chain joins TRBV14 and TRBJ1-1; 8 bases line up with TRBD1. The V gene end was trimmed by 0 bases and the J gene end by 1 base; junction bases not matched to a gene: 4. Per the germline V gene, CDR1 is SGHDN and CDR2 is FVKESK. CDR3 length: 16 residues. CDR3 DNA: TGTGCCAGCAGCCAAGATGAAGGACAGGGGAACACTGAAGCTTTCTTT. Residues: CASSQDEGQGNTEAFF. Full variable domain (remainder filled in from reference TRBV14 and TRBJ1-1): EAGVTQFPSHSVIEKGQTVTLRCDPISGHDNLYWYRRVMGKEIKFLLHFVKESKQDESGMPNNRFLAERTGGTYSTLKVQPAELEDSGVYFCASSQDEGQGNTEAFFGQGTRLTVV.

This clonotype has only a few counts. This rearrangement joins TRBV6-1 to TRBJ2-2, with TRBD2 as a possible D gene (6 bases). Trimming cost V 7 bases and J 1 base, with 10 bases left between them. Per germline, CDR1 MNHNS and CDR2 SASEGT. This CDR3 is 14 amino acids long. The CDR3 reads CASMGLLNTGELFF. Written as DNA, the CDR3 is TGTGCCAGCATGGGACTCCTGAACACCGGGGAGCTGTTTTTT.

This chain links TRBV3-1 with TRBJ1-2, with D possibly being TRBD1 (6 bases). Germline V lookup: CDR1 LGHDT, CDR2 YNNKEL (reference sequence). CDR3 length: 15 amino acids. V shed 0 bases and J shed 8 bases, with 16 bases lying between them. CDR3 sequence reads: CASSQELKGGGGYTF. The CDR3 nucleotides read TGTGCCAGCAGCCAAGAACTAAAGGGGGGAGGCGGCTACACCTTC.

This clonotype was seen many times. The chain is built from TRBV28 and TRBJ1-5, with D possibly being TRBD1 (6 bases). V was cut by 2 bases and J by 2 bases, with 10 bases left in between. Germline CDR1 and CDR2: MDHEN and SYDVKM. The CDR3 is 15 amino acids. In nucleotides, the CDR3 is TGTGCCAGCAGTTTACGGGGGGCAGGCAATCAGCCCCAGCATTTT. Residues: CASSLRGAGNQPQHF.

The chain combines TRBV7-2 with TRBJ2-5; D gene uncertain. The V end was cut by 5 bases, the J end by 7 bases, with 11 bases between. Germline V gene sequence: CDR1 SGHTA, CDR2 FQGNSA. CDR3 length: 12 residues. The chain's CDR3 is CASSRRVGTQYF. CDR3 nucleotide sequence: TGTGCCAGCAGCCGTCGAGTTGGGACCCAGTACTTC.

The chain carries TRBV2 and TRBJ1-5; 7 positions agree with TRBD1. In germline, CDR1 is SNHLY, CDR2 FYNNEI. J gave up 10 bases and V 5 bases, and 8 bases lay outside the gene matches. CDR3 size: 13 residues. The CDR3 nucleotides read TGTGCCAGCAGTCCGGACAGGACGAAACCCCAGCATTTT. It is translated as CASSPDRTKPQHF.

A word on this clonotype: This may arise from a read error, as a much more abundant clone is one base away. This rearrangement joins TRBV11-2 to TRBJ1-4; 8 bases fit TRBD1. The CDR3 sequence is 17 residues long. CDR1 and CDR2 (germline): SGHAT, FQNNGV. CDR3: CAGSLAGRGQSNEKLFF. In nucleotides, the CDR3 is TGTGCCGGCAGCTTAGCTGGCAGGGGGCAGTCTAATGAAAAACTGTTTTTT.

This clonotype has just a few counts. CDR3 sequence: CASSQVPRRGGRYGYTF. In DNA form, the CDR3 reads TGCGCCAGCAGCCAAGTTCCCCGCCGTGGGGGAAGGTATGGCTACACCTTC. The chain joins TRBV4-1 to TRBJ1-2; TRBD1 might be the D (5 bases). In germline, CDR1 is MGHRA, CDR2 YSYEKL. The CDR3 runs 17 residues. V was trimmed by 1 base and J by 5 bases, leaving 20 bases between them.

This clonotype has ten or more counts. The V gene is TRBV12-3 or TRBV12-4, the J gene TRBJ2-7, with 7 bases aligning to TRBD1. The CDR3 contains 15 residues. V was clipped by 8 bases and J by 2 bases; unmatched bases: 12. CDR3 sequence: CASSPSTGLTYEQYF. CDR3 DNA sequence: TGTGCCAGCTCCCCTTCGACAGGGCTGACCTACGAGCAGTACTTC.